This T cell receptor (beta chain) was observed in a study of shared clonotypes between healthy human individuals. Germline values: CDR1 SGHNT, CDR2 YYREEE (reference sequence). The CDR3 length is 15 residues. Details on this clone: Its ends do not fully match the called genes, so a read error is possible.

The data were produced by immunoSEQ multiplex PCR, yet TCRdb's version contains in-frame clones alone and is incomplete. The data hold roughly 2,300,000 clones, with under 95% observed a single time. The material sequenced was naive CD4+ T cells from PBMCs. Sample subset: CD45RA+ positively selected. V usage is TRBV5-4 and J usage is TRBJ2-6; D gene uncertain. The source of this sequence is a man younger than 35 in good health. Some clones in this sample may be carry-over from other donors' samples. The CDR3 nucleotides read TGTGTCAGCAGCTTTGGGTATCCTGGGGCCAACGTCCTGACTTTC. Amino acid sequence: CVSSFGYPGANVLTF.